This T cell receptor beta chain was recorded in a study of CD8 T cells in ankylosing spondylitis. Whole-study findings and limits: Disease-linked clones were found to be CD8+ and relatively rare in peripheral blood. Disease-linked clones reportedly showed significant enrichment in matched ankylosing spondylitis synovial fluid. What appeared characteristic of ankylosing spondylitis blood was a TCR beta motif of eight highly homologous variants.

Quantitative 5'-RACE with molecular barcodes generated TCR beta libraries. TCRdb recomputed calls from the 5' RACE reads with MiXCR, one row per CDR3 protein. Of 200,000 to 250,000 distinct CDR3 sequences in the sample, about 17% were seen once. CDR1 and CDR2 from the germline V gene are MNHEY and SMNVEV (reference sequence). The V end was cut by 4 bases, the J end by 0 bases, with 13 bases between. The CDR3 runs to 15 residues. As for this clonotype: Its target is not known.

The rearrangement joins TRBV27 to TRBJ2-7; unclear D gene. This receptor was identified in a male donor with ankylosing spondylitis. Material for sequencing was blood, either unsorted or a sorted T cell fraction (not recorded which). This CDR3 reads CASSSGAGPSYEQYF. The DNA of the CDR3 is TGTGCCAGCAGTTCGGGCGCAGGACCCTCCTACGAGCAGTACTTC.